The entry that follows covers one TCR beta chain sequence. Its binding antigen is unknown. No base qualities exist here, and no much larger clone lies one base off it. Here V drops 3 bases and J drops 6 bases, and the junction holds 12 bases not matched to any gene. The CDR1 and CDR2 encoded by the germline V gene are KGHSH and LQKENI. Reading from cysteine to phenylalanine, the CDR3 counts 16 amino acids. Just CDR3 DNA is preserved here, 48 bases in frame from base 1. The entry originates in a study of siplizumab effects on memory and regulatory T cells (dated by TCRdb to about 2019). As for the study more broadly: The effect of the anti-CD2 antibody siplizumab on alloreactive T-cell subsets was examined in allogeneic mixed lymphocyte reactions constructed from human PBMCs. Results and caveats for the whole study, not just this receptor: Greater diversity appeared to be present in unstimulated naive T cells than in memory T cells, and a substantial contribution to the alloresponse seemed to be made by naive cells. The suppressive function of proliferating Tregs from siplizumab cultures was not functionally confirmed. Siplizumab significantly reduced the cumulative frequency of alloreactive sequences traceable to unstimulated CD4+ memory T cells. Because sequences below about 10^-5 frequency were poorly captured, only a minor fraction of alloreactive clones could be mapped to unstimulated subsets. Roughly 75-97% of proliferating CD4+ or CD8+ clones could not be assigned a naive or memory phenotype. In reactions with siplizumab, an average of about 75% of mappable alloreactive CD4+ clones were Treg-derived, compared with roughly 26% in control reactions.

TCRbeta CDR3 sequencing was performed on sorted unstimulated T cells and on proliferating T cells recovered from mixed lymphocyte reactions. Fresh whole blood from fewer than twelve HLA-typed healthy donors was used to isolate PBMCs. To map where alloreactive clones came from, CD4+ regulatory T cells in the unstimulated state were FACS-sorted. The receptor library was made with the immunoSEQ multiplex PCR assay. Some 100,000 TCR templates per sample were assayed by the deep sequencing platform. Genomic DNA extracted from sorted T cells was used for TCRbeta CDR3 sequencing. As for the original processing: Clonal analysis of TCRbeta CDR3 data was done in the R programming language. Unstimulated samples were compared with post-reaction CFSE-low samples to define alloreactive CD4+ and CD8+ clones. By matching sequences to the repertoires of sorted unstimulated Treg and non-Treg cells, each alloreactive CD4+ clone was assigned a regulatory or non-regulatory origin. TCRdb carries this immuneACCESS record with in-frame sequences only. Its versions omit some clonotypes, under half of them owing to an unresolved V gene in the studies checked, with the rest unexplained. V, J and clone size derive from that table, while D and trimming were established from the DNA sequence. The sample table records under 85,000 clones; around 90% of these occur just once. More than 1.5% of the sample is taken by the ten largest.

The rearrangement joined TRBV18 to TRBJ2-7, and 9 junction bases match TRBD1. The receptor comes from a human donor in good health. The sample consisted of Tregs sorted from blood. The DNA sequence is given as TGTGCCAGCTCACCGACCGGGACAGGGTGGATGAGCGAGCAGTACTTC. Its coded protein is CASSPTGTGWMSEQYF.